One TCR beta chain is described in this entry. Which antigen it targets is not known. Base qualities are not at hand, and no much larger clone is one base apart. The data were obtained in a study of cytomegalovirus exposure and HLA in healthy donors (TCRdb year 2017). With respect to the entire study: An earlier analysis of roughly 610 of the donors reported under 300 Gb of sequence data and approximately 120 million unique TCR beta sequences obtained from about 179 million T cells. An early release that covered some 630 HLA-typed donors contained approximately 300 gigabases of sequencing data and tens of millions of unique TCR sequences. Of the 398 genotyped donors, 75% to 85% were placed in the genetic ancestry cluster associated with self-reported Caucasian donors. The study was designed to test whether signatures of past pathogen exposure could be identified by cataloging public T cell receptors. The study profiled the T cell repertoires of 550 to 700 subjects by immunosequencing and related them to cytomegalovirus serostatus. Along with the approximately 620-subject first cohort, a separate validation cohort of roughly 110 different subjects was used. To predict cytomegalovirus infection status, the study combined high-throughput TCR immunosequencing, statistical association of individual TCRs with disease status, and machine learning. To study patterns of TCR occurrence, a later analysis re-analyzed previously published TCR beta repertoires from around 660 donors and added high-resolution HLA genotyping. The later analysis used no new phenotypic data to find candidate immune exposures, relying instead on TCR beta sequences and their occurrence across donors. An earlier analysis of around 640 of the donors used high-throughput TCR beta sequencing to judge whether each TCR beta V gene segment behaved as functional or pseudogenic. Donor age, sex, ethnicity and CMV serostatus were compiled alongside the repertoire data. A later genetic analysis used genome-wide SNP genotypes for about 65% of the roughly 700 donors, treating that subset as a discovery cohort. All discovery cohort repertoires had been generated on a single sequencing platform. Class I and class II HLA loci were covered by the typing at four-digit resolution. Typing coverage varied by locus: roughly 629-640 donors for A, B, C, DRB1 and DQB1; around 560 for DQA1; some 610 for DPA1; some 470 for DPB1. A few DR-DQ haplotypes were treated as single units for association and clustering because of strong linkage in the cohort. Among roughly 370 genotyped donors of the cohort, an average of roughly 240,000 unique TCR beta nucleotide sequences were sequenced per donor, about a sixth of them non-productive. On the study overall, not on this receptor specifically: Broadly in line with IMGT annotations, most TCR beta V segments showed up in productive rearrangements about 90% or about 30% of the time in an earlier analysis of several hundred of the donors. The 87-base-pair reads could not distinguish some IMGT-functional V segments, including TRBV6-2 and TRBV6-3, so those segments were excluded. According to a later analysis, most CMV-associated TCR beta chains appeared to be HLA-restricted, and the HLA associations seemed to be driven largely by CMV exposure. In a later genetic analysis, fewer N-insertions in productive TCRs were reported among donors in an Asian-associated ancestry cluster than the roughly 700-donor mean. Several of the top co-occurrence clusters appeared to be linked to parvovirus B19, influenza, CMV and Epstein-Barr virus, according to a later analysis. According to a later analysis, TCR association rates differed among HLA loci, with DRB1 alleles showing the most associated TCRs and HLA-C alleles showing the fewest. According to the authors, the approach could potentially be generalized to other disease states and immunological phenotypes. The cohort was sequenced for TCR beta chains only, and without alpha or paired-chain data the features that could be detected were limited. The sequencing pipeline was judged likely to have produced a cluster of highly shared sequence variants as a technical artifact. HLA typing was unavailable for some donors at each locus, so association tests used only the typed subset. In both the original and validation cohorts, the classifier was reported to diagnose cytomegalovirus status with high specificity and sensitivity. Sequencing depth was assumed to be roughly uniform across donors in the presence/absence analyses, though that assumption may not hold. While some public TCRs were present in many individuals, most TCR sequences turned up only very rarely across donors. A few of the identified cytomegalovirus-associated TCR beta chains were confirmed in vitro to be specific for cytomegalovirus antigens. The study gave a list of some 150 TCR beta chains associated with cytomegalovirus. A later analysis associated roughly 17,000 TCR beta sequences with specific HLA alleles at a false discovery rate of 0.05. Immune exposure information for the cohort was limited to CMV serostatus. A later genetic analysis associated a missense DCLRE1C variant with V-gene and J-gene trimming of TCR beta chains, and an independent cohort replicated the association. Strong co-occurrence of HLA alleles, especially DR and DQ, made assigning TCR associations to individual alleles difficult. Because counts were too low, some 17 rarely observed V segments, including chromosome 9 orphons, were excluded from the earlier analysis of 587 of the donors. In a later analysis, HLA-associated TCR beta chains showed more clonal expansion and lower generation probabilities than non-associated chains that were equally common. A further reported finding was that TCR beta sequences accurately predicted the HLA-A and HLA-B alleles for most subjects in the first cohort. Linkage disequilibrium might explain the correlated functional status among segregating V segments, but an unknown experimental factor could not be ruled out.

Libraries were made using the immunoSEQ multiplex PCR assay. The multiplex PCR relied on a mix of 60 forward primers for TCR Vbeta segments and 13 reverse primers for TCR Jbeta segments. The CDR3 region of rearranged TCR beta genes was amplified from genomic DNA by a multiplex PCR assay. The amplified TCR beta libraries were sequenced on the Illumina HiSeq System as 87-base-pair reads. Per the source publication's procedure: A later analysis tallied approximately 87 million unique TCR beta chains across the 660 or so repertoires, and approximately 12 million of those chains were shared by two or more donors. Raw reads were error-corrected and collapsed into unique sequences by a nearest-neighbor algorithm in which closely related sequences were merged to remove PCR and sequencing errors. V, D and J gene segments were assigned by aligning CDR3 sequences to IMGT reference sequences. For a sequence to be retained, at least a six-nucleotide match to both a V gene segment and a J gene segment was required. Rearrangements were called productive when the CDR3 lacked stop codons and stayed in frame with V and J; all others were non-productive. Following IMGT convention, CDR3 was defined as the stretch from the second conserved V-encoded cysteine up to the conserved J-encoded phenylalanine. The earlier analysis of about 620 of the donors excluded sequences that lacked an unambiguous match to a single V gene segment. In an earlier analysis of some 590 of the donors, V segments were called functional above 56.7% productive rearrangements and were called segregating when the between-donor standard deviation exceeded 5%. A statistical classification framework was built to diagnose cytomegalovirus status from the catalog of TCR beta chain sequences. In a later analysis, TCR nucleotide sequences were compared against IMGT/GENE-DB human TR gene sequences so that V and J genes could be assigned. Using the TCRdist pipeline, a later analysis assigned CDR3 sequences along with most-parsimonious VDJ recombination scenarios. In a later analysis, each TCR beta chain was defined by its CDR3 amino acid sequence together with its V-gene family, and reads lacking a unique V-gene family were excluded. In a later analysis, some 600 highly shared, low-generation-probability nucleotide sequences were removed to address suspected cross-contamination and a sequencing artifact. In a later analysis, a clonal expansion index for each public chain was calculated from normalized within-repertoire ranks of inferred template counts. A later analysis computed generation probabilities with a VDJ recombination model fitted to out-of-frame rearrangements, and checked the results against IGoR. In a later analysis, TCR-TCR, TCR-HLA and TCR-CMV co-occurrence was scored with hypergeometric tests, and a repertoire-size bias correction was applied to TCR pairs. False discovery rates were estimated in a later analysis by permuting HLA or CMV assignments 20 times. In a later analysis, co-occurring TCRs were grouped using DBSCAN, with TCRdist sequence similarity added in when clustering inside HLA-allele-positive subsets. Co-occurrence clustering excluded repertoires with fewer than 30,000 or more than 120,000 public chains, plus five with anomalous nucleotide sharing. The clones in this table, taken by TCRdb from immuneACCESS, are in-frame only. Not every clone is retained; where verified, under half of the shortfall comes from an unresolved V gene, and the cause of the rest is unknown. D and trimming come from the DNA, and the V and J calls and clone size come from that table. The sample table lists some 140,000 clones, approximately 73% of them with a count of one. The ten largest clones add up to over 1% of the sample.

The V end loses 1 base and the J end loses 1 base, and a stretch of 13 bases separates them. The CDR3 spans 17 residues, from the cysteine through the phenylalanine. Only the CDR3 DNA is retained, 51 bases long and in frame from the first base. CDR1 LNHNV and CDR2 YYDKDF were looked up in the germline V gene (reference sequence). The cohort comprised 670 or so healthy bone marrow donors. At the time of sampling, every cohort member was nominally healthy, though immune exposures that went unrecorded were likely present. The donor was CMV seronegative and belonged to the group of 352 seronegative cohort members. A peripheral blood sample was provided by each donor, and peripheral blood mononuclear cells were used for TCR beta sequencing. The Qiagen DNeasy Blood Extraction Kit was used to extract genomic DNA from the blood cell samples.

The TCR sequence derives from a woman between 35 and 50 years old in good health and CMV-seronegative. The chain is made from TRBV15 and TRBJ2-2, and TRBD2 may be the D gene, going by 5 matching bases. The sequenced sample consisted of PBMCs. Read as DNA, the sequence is TGTGCCACCAGCAGAGGCCGGACTGAGATGAACACCGGGGAGCTGTTTTTT. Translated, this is CATSRGRTEMNTGELFF.